These 3 T cell receptor beta chains originate from one sample sequenced in a study of breast tumors, draining lymph nodes, adjacent tissues. In TCRdb, the multiplex PCR reads were re-called with MiXCR into one record per CDR3 protein. The sample lists tens of thousands of distinct CDR3 sequences; 36% were seen once. The sample comprised breast tumor tissue. Source of these receptors: a female donor with breast cancer. Some clones in this sample may be carry-over from other donors' samples.

This clonotype was recorded many times. The V and J genes are TRBV7-8 and TRBJ2-7; a possible D gene is TRBD2 (6 bases). From germline, CDR1 is SGHVS and CDR2 FQNEAQ. The CDR3 runs to 13 residues. The ends were cut back, 1 base at V and 7 bases at J, with 11 bases in the middle. The CDR3 is CASSLGRTKEQYF. As DNA, the CDR3 is TGTGCCAGCAGCTTAGGGCGGACTAAGGAGCAGTACTTC.

This clonotype appeared many times. The V gene is TRBV10-1, the J gene TRBJ2-5; TRBD2 agrees at 7 bases. With V trimmed by 0 bases and J by 2 bases, 6 bases remained unmatched. Per germline, CDR1 WNHNN and CDR2 SYGVQD (reference sequence). This CDR3 region has 16 residues. The CDR3 reads CASSESAGVGQETQYF. CDR3 sequence (DNA): TGCGCCAGCAGTGAGTCGGCGGGAGTGGGGCAAGAGACCCAGTACTTC.

A note on this clonotype: This could be a read error, since a much larger clone is one nucleotide away. A read error is likely, as this CDR3 ends without the conserved phenylalanine or tryptophan. The chain couples TRBV19 to TRBJ2-1, with D maybe TRBD2 (6 bases). CDR1 is LNHDA, CDR2 SQIVND, per germline (reference sequence). Trimming left V 5 bases short and J 10 bases short, with 21 bases between. This CDR3 spans 15 amino acids. The CDR3 DNA is TGTGCCAGTAGTCCCTTACGACTAGGGATGGAGGAGCAGTTCCTC. This gives the protein CASSPLRLGMEEQFL.